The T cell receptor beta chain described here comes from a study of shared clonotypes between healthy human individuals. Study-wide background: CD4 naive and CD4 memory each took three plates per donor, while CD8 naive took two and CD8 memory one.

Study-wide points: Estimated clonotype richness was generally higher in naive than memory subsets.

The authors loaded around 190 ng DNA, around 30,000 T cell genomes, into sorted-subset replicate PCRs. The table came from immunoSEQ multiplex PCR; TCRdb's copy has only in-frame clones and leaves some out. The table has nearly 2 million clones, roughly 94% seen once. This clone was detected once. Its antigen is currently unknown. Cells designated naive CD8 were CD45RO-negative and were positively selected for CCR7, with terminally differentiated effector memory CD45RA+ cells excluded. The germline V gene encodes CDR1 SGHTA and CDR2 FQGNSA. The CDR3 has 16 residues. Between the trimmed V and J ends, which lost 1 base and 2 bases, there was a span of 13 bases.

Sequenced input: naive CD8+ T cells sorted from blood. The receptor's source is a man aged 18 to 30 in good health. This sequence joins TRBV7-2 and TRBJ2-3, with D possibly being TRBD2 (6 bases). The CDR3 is CASSLGASVFTDTQYF. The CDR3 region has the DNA TGTGCCAGCAGCTTAGGTGCTAGCGTTTTCACAGATACGCAGTATTTT.